The clone carrying this T cell receptor beta chain came up a few times. Its specificity is unknown. Every donor had blood drawn once into heparin, approximately 120 mL on average. A CD45RO/CCR7/CD25/CD127/CD95/CD27 panel sorted naive, central memory, regulatory and stem cell-like memory CD4+ cells. The record originates from a study of beta chain features in type 1 diabetes. Deletions cut 0 bases from V and 9 bases from J, with 10 bases between. Germline CDR1 reads SGHRS; CDR2 reads YFSETQ. The CDR3 is 13 residues long. General study results and limits: In all four CD4+ subsets, TCRB CDR3 length was significantly, moderately reduced in type 1 diabetes. PCR might favor shorter templates, but any such skew would affect patients and controls equally.

cDNA synthesis used the whole RNA isolate, giving expressed TCRB sequences. Samples of naive, central memory and regulatory T cells yielded a mean of around 4 million reads. The assay was immunoSEQ multiplex PCR, and TCRdb's table has in-frame clones only and misses some. Of about 700,000 clones listed, around an eighth are singletons. Sequencing was carried out using naive CD4+ T cells from blood. The receptor comes from a man between 18 and 35 years old with type 1 diabetes. The chain uses TRBV5-1 and TRBJ2-1; tentative D call: TRBD2 (5 bases). In nucleotides, the CDR3 is TGCGCCAGCAGCTTGGCAATTGAGGGTGAGCAGTTCTTC. This encodes CASSLAIEGEQFF.